The clone carrying this T cell receptor (beta chain) was seen just once. Only in-frame clones appear in the TCRdb table, and some are missing; sequencing was by immunoSEQ multiplex PCR. The data hold 180,000 or so clones, with 80% observed a single time. This record comes from a study of blood T cell repertoires in COVID-19. Looked up from germline, CDR1 is SGHDT and CDR2 is YYEEEE. The CDR3 has 16 amino acids. The V and J ends lost 5 bases and 1 base respectively, with 17 bases between them. The TCR sequence derives from a man between 60 and 75 years old who had been exposed to COVID-19. The source material was PBMCs or T cells enriched from blood (not recorded which). The chain uses TRBV5-6 and TRBJ2-3; possibly TRBD2 for D (6 bases). The CDR3 nucleotides are TGTGCCAGCAGGAACACCGGGACTCGACGCACAGATACGCAGTATTTT. It is translated as CASRNTGTRRTDTQYF.